The 19 T cell receptor beta chains listed next were all sequenced from one sample in a study of cytomegalovirus exposure and HLA in healthy donors. Use of 60 Vbeta and 13 Jbeta primers characterized the PCR. This table comes from immunoSEQ multiplex PCR, and its TCRdb copy is limited to in-frame clones, with some not included. The table shows around 220,000 clones, with 65% to 80% occurring only once. Sequencing input: PBMCs. Every receptor here comes from a girl aged 2-10 years in good health and CMV-seronegative.

The rearrangement uses TRBV27 and TRBJ2-2; possible D gene TRBD1, 5 bases. The CDR3 is 14 residues long. Germline CDR1 reads MNHEY; CDR2 reads SMNVEV (reference sequence). V gave up 6 bases and J gave up 1 base, with 9 bases separating them. The CDR3 protein is CASSLTVNTGELFF. In DNA form, the CDR3 reads TGTGCCAGCAGCCTGACAGTGAACACCGGGGAGCTGTTTTTT.

The chain recombines TRBV19 with TRBJ1-4; 9 bases match TRBD1. Germline CDR1 is LNHDA and CDR2 is SQIVND (reference sequence). This CDR3 has 15 amino acids. After removal of 4 bases from V and 3 bases from J, the junction contained 3 bases not matched to a gene. The CDR3: CASSTRTGANEKLFF. The DNA for the CDR3 is TGTGCCAGTAGTACCAGGACAGGGGCTAATGAAAAACTGTTTTTT.

This clone was recorded only once. J is TRBJ1-1 and V is TRBV9; D not certain. This CDR3 is built from 13 residues. The V end lost 4 bases, the J end lost 6 bases, and 13 bases lay between the germline ends. Germline V gene lookup returns CDR1 SGDLS and CDR2 YYNGEE. The CDR3 DNA reads TGTGCCAGCAGCTCTCAACAGCGGCCTGAAGCTTTCTTT. It codes for CASSSQQRPEAFF. Full variable domain (outside the CDR3, taken from reference TRBV9 and TRBJ1-1): DSGVTQTPKHLITATGQRVTLRCSPRSGDLSVYWYQQSLDQGLQFLIQYYNGEERAKGNILERFSAQQFPDLHSELNLSSLELGDSALYFCASSSQQRPEAFFGQGTRLTVV.

In this sample, this clone turned up once. The chain combines TRBV6-1 with TRBJ1-2, with 7 positions matching TRBD1. The CDR3 is 16 residues long. V lost 1 base and J lost 3; bases outside the gene matches: 8. The germline CDR1 and CDR2 sequences are MNHNS and SASEGT. The CDR3 reads CASSEVGTDNYYGYTF. The DNA for the CDR3 is TGTGCCAGCAGTGAAGTCGGGACAGACAATTACTATGGCTACACCTTC.

The rearrangement joins TRBV2 to TRBJ1-6, with 7 bases identical to TRBD1. The CDR3 spans 15 residues. The junction had 11 bases not matched to a gene; V was cut back by 6 bases and J by 9 bases. In germline, CDR1 is SNHLY, CDR2 FYNNEI. The CDR3 here is CASSPIQGQISPLHF. CDR3 sequence (DNA): TGTGCCAGCAGCCCGATACAGGGGCAGATTTCACCCCTCCACTTT. The full variable domain, completed using reference TRBV2 and TRBJ1-6, is EPEVTQTPSHQVTQMGQEVILRCVPISNHLYFYWYRQILGQKVEFLVSFYNNEISEKSEIFDDQFSVERPDGSNFTLKIRSTKLEDSAMYFCASSPIQGQISPLHFGNGTRLTVT.

This chain uses TRBV5-4 with TRBJ2-7; 11 bases are shared with TRBD2. The CDR3 sequence is 15 residues long. CDR1 is SGHNT and CDR2 is YYREEE in the germline V gene (reference sequence). V was pared by 4 bases and J by 7 bases, with 10 bases of the junction left unmatched. In DNA, the CDR3 is TGTGCCAGCAGCACCCGACTAGCGGGGTATCTGGAGCAGTACTTC. It translates to CASSTRLAGYLEQYF. Full variable domain (rest looked up from reference TRBV5-4 and TRBJ2-7): ETGVTQSPTHLIKTRGQQVTLRCSSQSGHNTVSWYQQALGQGPQFIFQYYREEENGRGNFPPRFSGLQFPNYSSELNVNALELDDSALYLCASSTRLAGYLEQYFGPGTRLTVT.

The chain carries TRBV27 and TRBJ2-7; a weak D match, TRBD2 (6 bases). The germline V gene encodes CDR1 MNHEY and CDR2 SMNVEV (reference sequence). Between the trimmed V and J ends, which lost 3 bases and 3 bases, there was a span of 12 bases. The CDR3 loop spans 14 amino acids. The CDR3 DNA is TGTGCCAGCAGTTTTTTCGCGGGGATCTACGAGCAGTACTTC. This sequence encodes CASSFFAGIYEQYF.

The rearrangement links TRBV19 to TRBJ2-7, with 9 bases aligning to TRBD1. V gave up 6 bases and J gave up 6 bases; unmatched junction bases: 6. Germline V gene lookup returns CDR1 LNHDA and CDR2 SQIVND (reference sequence). CDR3 length: 13 residues. The CDR3 DNA reads TGTGCCAGTAGGGCGGGACAGGGTTCCGAGCAGTACTTC. Its translation: CASRAGQGSEQYF.

This clone has a single count. The rearrangement joins TRBV2 to TRBJ1-2; 10 positions agree with TRBD1. The junction had 4 bases not matched to a gene; V was cut back by 6 bases and J by 6 bases. This CDR3 contains 13 residues. Germline V gives CDR1 SNHLY, CDR2 FYNNEI. DNA for the CDR3: TGTGCCAGCAGGGAGACAGGGGGCAATGGCTACACCTTC. Translation gives CASRETGGNGYTF.

V and J are TRBV5-4 and TRBJ2-7; no firm D call. The CDR3 length is 12 residues. V was pared by 4 bases and J by 0 bases, with 5 bases between. CDR1 and CDR2 from the germline V gene are SGHNT and YYREEE (reference sequence). The CDR3 DNA reads as TGTGCCAGCAGCGCGAGCTCCTACGAGCAGTACTTC. Amino acids: CASSASSYEQYF. The variable domain in full, completed from reference TRBV5-4 and TRBJ2-7, reads ETGVTQSPTHLIKTRGQQVTLRCSSQSGHNTVSWYQQALGQGPQFIFQYYREEENGRGNFPPRFSGLQFPNYSSELNVNALELDDSALYLCASSASSYEQYFGPGTRLTVT.

The sample holds one count of this clone. V usage is TRBV6-4 and J usage is TRBJ1-1; D is uncertain. This CDR3 is built from 13 residues. Germline CDR1 reads MRHNA; CDR2 reads SNTAGT. Trimming cost V 0 bases and J 1 base, with 3 bases left between them. CDR3 DNA sequence: TGTGCCAGCAGTGACTCGGCGAACACTGAAGCTTTCTTT. It codes for CASSDSANTEAFF.

This clone was observed a handful of times. The CDR3 loop reads CASSLALAGGNEQFF. As DNA, the CDR3 is TGCGCCAGCAGCTTGGCGCTAGCGGGAGGCAATGAGCAGTTCTTC. The chain couples TRBV5-1 to TRBJ2-1, with 11 positions matching TRBD2. The trim removed 0 bases at V and 6 bases at J, leaving 2 bases unmatched. This CDR3 is 15 amino acids long. Looked up from germline, CDR1 is SGHRS and CDR2 is YFSETQ.

The V and J genes are TRBV28 and TRBJ2-3, with 9 bases lining up with TRBD2. The CDR3 is 17 residues long. V trimming: 0 bases; J trimming: 1 base; junction bases outside the gene matches: 5. Germline V gene lookup returns CDR1 MDHEN and CDR2 SYDVKM. The chain's CDR3 is CASSLWVGGGGTDTQYF. In DNA form, the CDR3 reads TGTGCCAGCAGTTTATGGGTCGGCGGGGGGGGCACAGATACGCAGTATTTT.

The sample holds a few counts of this clone. V is TRBV7-9 and J is TRBJ2-2, with D perhaps TRBD2 (6 bases). The CDR3 contains 15 residues. The V end was cut by 0 bases, the J end by 1 base, with 6 bases between. Germline V CDR1 and CDR2: SEHNR, FQNEAQ (reference sequence). CDR3 in amino acids: CASSLASGNTGELFF. For the CDR3, the DNA is TGTGCCAGCAGCTTAGCTAGCGGGAACACCGGGGAGCTGTTTTTT.

J is TRBJ2-5 and V is TRBV30; D not resolved. There are 14 residues in the CDR3. Germline V gene sequence: CDR1 GTSNPN, CDR2 SVGIG (reference sequence). Trimming removed 2 bases at V and 5 bases at J, with 15 bases between. The CDR3 bases are TGTGCCTGGAGTTCCGGTACCGCCAGGGAGACCCAGTACTTC. It codes for CAWSSGTARETQYF.

The chain links TRBV10-3 to TRBJ2-6, with D possibly being TRBD1 (5 bases). CDR1 is ENHRY, CDR2 SYGVKD, per germline. V lost 8 bases and J 2 bases, leaving 13 bases between the germline ends. The CDR3 contains 15 residues. This chain's CDR3 is CAISMGQPGANVLTF. The CDR3 region has the DNA TGTGCCATCTCCATGGGGCAACCTGGGGCCAACGTCCTGACTTTC.

The V and J genes are TRBV7-9 and TRBJ1-2, with 9 bases aligning to TRBD1. CDR3 size: 16 residues. The junction had 11 bases not matched to a gene; V was cut back by 1 base and J by 8 bases. The germline gives CDR1 SEHNR, CDR2 FQNEAQ (reference sequence). The CDR3 region has the DNA TGTGCCAGCAGCTTAGGTTACGGTGCAGGGACAGGGGGCTACACCTTC. It codes for CASSLGYGAGTGGYTF.

This clone was counted a single time. The rearrangement joins TRBV9 to TRBJ1-1; D is possibly TRBD1 (5 bases). Deletions cut 3 bases from V and 4 bases from J, with 19 bases between. Germline V lookup: CDR1 SGDLS, CDR2 YYNGEE. This CDR3 is built from 16 residues. The CDR3 spells CASSEGLGVGPTEAFF. CDR3 nucleotides: TGTGCCAGCAGCGAGGGCCTTGGGGTGGGGCCCACTGAAGCTTTCTTT.

This chain connects TRBV29-1 to TRBJ1-1; 11 positions agree with TRBD1. CDR1 and CDR2 from the germline V gene are SQVTM and ANQGSEA. Unmatched junction bases numbered 5, after V lost 5 bases and J lost 0 bases. CDR3 length: 15 amino acids. Here the CDR3 DNA reads TGCAGCGTTACCGGGACAGGGGGGATGAACACTGAAGCTTTCTTT. Protein product: CSVTGTGGMNTEAFF.